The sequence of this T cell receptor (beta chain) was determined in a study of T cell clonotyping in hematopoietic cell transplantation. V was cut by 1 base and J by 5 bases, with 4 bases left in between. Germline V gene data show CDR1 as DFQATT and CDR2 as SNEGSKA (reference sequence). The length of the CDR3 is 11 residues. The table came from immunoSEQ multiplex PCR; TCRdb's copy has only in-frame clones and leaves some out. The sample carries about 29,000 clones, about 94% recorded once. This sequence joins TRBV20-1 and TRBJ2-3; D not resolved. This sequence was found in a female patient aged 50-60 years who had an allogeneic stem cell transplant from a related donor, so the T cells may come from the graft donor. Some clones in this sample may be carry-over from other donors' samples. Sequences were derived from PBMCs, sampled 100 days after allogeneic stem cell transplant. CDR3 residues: CSARVVDTQYF. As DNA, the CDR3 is TGCAGTGCTAGAGTTGTAGATACGCAGTATTTT.